Below, 6 T cell receptor beta chains from the same sample are listed, as sequenced in a study of blood T cell repertoires in COVID-19. The data were produced by immunoSEQ multiplex PCR, yet TCRdb's version contains in-frame clones alone and is incomplete. This table has roughly 180,000 clones, 79% appearing once. Sequenced: peripheral blood. These receptors all stem from a woman aged 60-75 years with COVID-19, enrolled during active disease.

The chain couples TRBV3-1 (or the pseudogene TRBV3-2) to TRBJ2-4, with 11 positions matching TRBD2. The length of the CDR3 is 18 residues. V gave up 0 bases and J gave up 6 bases; unmatched junction bases: 10. Germline V gives CDR1 LGHDT, CDR2 YNNKEL (reference sequence). The CDR3 DNA follows: TGTGCCAGCAGCCAAGATAGGGCTAGCGGGGGGAAAAGAAACATTCAGTACTTC. Translating it yields CASSQDRASGGKRNIQYF.

The chain employs TRBV30 and TRBJ2-2; the match to TRBD2 covers 10 bases. Germline assignment: CDR1 GTSNPN and CDR2 SVGIG (reference sequence). The CDR3 runs to 15 residues. V lost 3 bases and J lost 4; bases outside the gene matches: 5. Written as DNA, the CDR3 is TGTGCCTGGAGGGGGACTAGCGCGAGCACCGGGGAGCTGTTTTTT. Residues: CAWRGTSASTGELFF.

This clone appeared a few times. The chain carries TRBV9 and TRBJ2-2; 13 bases match TRBD2. The CDR3 runs 16 residues. Germline lookup yields CDR1 SGDLS and CDR2 YYNGEE. Germline trimming cut 2 bases from V and 7 bases from J; bases unmatched to any gene: 5. The DNA for the CDR3 is TGTGCCAGCAGCGTTGGACTAGCGGGAGACAACGGGGAGCTGTTTTTT. Protein product: CASSVGLAGDNGELFF.

This clone has just a few counts. The rearrangement uses TRBV27 and TRBJ2-2; 12 bases match TRBD2. V shed 3 bases and J 6 bases; nucleotides not matched to a gene: 5. The V gene's germline CDR1 is MNHEY and CDR2 SMNVEV (reference sequence). This CDR3 spans 16 amino acids. CDR3 nucleotide sequence: TGTGCCAGCAGTTTGTACCTAGCGGGGGGGTCCGGGGAGCTGTTTTTT. Its protein is CASSLYLAGGSGELFF.

V gene TRBV28 combines with J gene TRBJ1-2; no definite D call. Germline V lookup: CDR1 MDHEN, CDR2 SYDVKM. V lost 4 bases to trimming and J lost 8 bases, with 14 bases between them. The CDR3 is made up of 13 amino acids. The CDR3 spells CASSSPTRGGYTF. CDR3 DNA: TGTGCCAGCAGTTCCCCCACTCGAGGAGGCTACACCTTC.

The V and J genes are TRBV9 and TRBJ1-2, with D possibly matching TRBD1 (6 bases). CDR1 is SGDLS and CDR2 is YYNGEE in the germline V gene. This CDR3 has 15 residues. V lost 4 bases, J lost 2 bases, and 15 bases lay in between. The CDR3 nucleotides are TGTGCCAGCAGCTCCAGGGGACGGGTGAACTATGGCTACACCTTC. It is translated as CASSSRGRVNYGYTF.